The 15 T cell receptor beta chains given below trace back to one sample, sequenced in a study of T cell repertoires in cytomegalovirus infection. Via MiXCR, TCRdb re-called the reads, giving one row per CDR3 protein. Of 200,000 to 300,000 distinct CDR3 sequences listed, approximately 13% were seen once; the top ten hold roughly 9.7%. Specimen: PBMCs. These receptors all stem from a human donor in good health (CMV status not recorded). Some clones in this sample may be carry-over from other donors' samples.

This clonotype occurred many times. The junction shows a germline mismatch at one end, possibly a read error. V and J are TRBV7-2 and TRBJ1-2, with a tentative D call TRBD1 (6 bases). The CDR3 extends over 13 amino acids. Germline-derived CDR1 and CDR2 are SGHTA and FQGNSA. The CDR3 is CASSLGQVYAYTF. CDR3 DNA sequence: TGTGCCAGCAGCTTAGGACAGGTCTATGCCTACACCTTC.

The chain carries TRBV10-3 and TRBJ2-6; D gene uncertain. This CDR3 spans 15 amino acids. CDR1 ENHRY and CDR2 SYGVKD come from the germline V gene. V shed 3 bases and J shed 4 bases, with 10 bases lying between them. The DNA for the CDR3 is TGTGCCATCAGTGATTTAGCTGCGGGGGCCAACGTCCTGACTTTC. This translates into CAISDLAAGANVLTF.

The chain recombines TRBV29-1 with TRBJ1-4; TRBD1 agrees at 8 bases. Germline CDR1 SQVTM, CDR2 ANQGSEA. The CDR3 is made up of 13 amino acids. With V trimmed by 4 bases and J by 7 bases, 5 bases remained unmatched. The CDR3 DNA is TGCAGCGTTGCGGGCAGGGGGCTTGAAAAACTGTTTTTT. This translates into CSVAGRGLEKLFF.

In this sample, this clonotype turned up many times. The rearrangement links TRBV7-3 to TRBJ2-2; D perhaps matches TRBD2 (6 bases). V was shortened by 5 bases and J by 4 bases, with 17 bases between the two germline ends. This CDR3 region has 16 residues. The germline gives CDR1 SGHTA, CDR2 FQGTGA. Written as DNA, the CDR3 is TGTGCCAGCAGCCCCATCGGGACTTCCACCACCGGGGAGCTGTTTTTT. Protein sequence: CASSPIGTSTTGELFF. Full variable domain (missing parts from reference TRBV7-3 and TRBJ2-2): GAGVSQTPSNKVTEKGKYVELRCDPISGHTALYWYRQSLGQGPEFLIYFQGTGAADDSGLPNDRFFAVRPEGSVSTLKIQRTERGDSAVYLCASSPIGTSTTGELFFGEGSRLTVL.

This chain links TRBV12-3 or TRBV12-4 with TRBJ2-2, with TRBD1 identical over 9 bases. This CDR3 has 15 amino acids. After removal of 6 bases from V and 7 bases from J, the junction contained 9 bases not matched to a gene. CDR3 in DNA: TGTGCCAGCAGGCCGGGGACAGGGCTGGGCGGGGAGCTGTTTTTT. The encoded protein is CASRPGTGLGGELFF.

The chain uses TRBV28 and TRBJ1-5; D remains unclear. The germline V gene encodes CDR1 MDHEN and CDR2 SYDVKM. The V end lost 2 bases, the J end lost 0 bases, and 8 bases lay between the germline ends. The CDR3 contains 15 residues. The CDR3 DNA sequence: TGTGCCAGCAGTTTACTCAGATATAGCAATCAGCCCCAGCATTTT. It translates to CASSLLRYSNQPQHF.

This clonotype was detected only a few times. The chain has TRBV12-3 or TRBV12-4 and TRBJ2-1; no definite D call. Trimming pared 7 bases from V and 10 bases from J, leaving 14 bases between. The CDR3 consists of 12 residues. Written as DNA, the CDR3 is TGTGCCAGCACCACTGGGCCCGGCGAGCAGTTCTTC. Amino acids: CASTTGPGEQFF.

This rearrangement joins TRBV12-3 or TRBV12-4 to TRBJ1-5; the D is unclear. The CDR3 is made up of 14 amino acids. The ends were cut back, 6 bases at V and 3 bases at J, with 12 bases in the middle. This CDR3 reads CASSGPPDNQPQHF. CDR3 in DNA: TGTGCCAGCAGCGGGCCCCCGGACAATCAGCCCCAGCATTTT.

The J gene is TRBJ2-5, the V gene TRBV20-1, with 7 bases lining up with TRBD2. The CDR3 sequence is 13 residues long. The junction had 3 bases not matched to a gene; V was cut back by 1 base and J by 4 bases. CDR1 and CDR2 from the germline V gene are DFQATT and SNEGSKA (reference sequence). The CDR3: CSARVPSGETQYF. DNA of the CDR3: TGCAGTGCTAGAGTTCCTAGCGGAGAGACCCAGTACTTC.

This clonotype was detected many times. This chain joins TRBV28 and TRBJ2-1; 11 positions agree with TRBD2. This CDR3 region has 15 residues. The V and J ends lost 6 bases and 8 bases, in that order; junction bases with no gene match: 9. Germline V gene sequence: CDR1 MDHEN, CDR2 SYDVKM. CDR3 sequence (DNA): TGTGCCAGCAGCCGAGGTAGCGGGAGGGCCGATGAGCAGTTCTTC. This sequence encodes CASSRGSGRADEQFF.

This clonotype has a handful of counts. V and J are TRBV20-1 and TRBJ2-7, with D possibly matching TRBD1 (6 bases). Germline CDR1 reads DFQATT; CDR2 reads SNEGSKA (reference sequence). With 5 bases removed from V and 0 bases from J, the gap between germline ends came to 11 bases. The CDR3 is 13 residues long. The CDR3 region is CSAFTGSSYEQYF. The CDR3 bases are TGCAGTGCTTTTACAGGGAGCTCCTACGAGCAGTACTTC.

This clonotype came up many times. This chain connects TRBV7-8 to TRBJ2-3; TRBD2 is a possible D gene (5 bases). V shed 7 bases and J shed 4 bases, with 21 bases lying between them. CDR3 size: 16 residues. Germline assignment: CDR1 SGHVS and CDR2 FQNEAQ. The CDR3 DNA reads TGTGCCAGCACCATCGGTCGGGGTAGGCGGCCAGATACGCAGTATTTT. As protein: CASTIGRGRRPDTQYF.

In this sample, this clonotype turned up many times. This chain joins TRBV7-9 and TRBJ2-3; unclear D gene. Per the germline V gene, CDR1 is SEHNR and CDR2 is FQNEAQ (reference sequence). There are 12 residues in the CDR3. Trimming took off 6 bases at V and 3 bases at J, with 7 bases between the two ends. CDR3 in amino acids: CASSPWTDTQYF. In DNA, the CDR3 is TGTGCCAGCAGTCCGTGGACAGATACGCAGTATTTT.

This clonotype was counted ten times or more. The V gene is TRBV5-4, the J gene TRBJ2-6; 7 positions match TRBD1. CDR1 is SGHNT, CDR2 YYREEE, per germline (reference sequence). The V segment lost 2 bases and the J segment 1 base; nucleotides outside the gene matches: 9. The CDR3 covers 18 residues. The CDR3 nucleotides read TGTGCCAGCAGCTTCGGGGCAGGGGGTCCATCTGGGGCCAACGTCCTGACTTTC. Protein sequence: CASSFGAGGPSGANVLTF.

The DNA for the CDR3 is TGTGCCAGCAGTCTGGGACAGGTCACTGAAGCTTTCTTT. It specifies CASSLGQVTEAFF. The chain links TRBV28 to TRBJ1-1, with 8 nucleotides matching TRBD1. The CDR3 contains 13 residues. V shed 5 bases, J shed 4 bases, and the junction held 3 bases outside the gene matches. Germline V gene data show CDR1 as MDHEN and CDR2 as SYDVKM. The whole variable domain, filled in from reference TRBV28 and TRBJ1-1, reads DVKVTQSSRYLVKRTGEKVFLECVQDMDHENMFWYRQDPGLGLRLIYFSYDVKMKEKGDIPEGYSVSREKKERFSLILESASTNQTSMYLCASSLGQVTEAFFGQGTRLTVV.